This T cell receptor (beta chain) came from a study of PD-1 blockade in classical Hodgkin lymphoma. Study findings and constraints: Whatever underlies the repertoire differences (possibly disease activity or prior therapy) remains undefined.

Relapse was seen in all patients after autologous stem cell transplantation, and brentuximab vedotin exposure was variable. Complete response, partial response or progressive disease were the best responses. This clone was counted a single time. Its antigen remains unknown. Germline loops: CDR1 SNHLY, CDR2 FYNNEI. The CDR3 covers 12 residues. The V end lost 6 bases, the J end lost 7 bases, and 10 bases lay between the germline ends. The assay was immunoSEQ multiplex PCR, and TCRdb's table has in-frame clones only and misses some. The sample records about 21,000 clones, roughly 72% being singletons. The source material was peripheral blood mononuclear cells (PBMCs), sampled at baseline. The clonotype originates from a human donor with classical Hodgkin lymphoma. The gene calls are TRBV2 and TRBJ2-1, with D perhaps TRBD1 (5 bases). The CDR3 DNA reads as TGTGCCAGCAGCTTGACAGAAAATGAGCAGTTCTTC. Its translation is CASSLTENEQFF.